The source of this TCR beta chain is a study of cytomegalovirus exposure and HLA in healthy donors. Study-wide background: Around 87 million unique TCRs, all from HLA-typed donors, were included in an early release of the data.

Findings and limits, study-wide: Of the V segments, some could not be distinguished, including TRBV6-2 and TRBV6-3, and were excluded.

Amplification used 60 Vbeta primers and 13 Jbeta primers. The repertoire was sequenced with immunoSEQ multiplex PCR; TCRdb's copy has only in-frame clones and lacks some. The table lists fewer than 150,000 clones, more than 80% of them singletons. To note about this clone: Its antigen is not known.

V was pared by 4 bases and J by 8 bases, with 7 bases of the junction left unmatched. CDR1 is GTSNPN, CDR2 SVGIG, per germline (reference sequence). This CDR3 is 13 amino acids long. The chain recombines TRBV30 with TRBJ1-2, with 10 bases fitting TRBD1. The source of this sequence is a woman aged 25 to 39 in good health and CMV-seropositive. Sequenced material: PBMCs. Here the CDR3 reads CAWTSGTGEGYTF. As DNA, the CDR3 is TGTGCCTGGACTTCCGGGACAGGGGAGGGCTACACCTTC.